This TCR beta chain comes out of a study of beta chain features in type 1 diabetes. Study details: Examined across all samples were 90 million to 130 million sorted cells.

CDR1 is SGHRS and CDR2 is YFSETQ in the germline V gene. After removal of 4 bases from V and 6 bases from J, the junction contained 7 bases not matched to a gene. The CDR3 length is 14 residues. This clone was seen a handful of times. Its specificity is not known. Other DNA sequences within the sample encode an identical CDR3. TCRB transcripts that were expressed got sequenced, as all of the isolated RNA had been reverse transcribed. The repertoire was sequenced with immunoSEQ multiplex PCR; TCRdb's copy has only in-frame clones and lacks some. The sample shows 200,000 to 300,000 clones, about 15% of them seen only once. Cell sorting via CD45RO/CCR7/CD25/CD127/CD95/CD27 was performed to obtain CD4+ naive, central memory, regulatory and stem cell-like memory cells. Findings and caveats of the study: Among all four CD4+ subsets, Type 1 diabetes patients had TCRB CDR3s that were moderately but significantly shorter. Lower insertion and higher deletion counts appeared at VDJ junctions in type 1 diabetes patients.

The source of this sequence is a man aged 30-40 years with type 1 diabetes. The sequenced material came from naive CD4+ T cells from blood. This chain uses TRBV5-1 with TRBJ1-2, with 9 bases identical to TRBD1. Here the CDR3 reads CASSPGQGADGYTF. CDR3 nucleotide sequence: TGCGCCAGCAGCCCGGGACAGGGAGCTGATGGCTACACCTTC.